This is a list of T cell receptor beta chains from one sample in a study of T-cell reconstitution after alpha-beta-depleted transplantation in children. In TCRdb, the PCR reads were re-called with MiXCR into one record per CDR3 protein. Altogether about 610,000 distinct CDR3 sequences are present, roughly a tenth being singletons, with the ten largest covering roughly 4%. The sample consisted of PBMCs from the stem cell graft donor, taken from the stem cell graft. These receptors all come from a human donor who donated a stem cell graft to a child with acute myeloid leukemia. The CDR3 runs from the conserved cysteine through the conserved F or W. D genes are given only for firm matches. Clone size appears in some rows only: once, few, many, or a class for an expanded clone.

j_call,d_call,v_call,clone_size,cdr3_aa,cdr3_nt
TRBJ2-7,NA,TRBV4-2,few,CASSQDQGQSYEQYF,TGTGCCAGCAGCCAAGATCAAGGACAGTCCTACGAGCAGTACTTC
TRBJ1-5,NA,TRBV30,NA,CAWSKGADQPQHF,TGTGCCTGGAGTAAAGGGGCCGATCAGCCCCAGCATTTT
TRBJ2-7,NA,TRBV18,NA,CASSPRSAIYEQYF,TGTGCCAGCTCACCACGCTCAGCCATCTACGAGCAGTACTTC
TRBJ2-1,TRBD2,TRBV29-1,many,CSAHLAGGYNEQFF,TGCAGCGCCCACCTAGCGGGAGGGTACAATGAGCAGTTCTTC
TRBJ2-5,TRBD2,TRBV20-1,few,CSAHPSGRKETQYF,TGCAGTGCGCATCCTAGCGGGCGAAAAGAGACCCAGTACTTC
TRBJ2-5,NA,TRBV7-2,NA,CASSSWGGSQYF,TGTGCCAGCAGCTCGTGGGGGGGCTCCCAGTACTTC
TRBJ2-7,NA,TRBV5-6,NA,CASSRKAVHEQYF,TGTGCCAGCAGCCGAAAGGCAGTCCACGAGCAGTACTTC
TRBJ2-7,NA,TRBV12-3/TRBV12-4,many,CASNPRGSYEQYF,TGTGCCAGCAACCCTCGGGGCTCCTACGAGCAGTACTTC
TRBJ2-7,NA,TRBV7-9,few,CASSRGGDSHYEQYF,TGTGCCAGCAGCCGGGGGGGGGACAGCCACTACGAGCAGTACTTC
TRBJ2-7,TRBD2,TRBV7-2,NA,CASSSSSGREAYEQYF,TGTGCCAGCAGCTCCTCTAGCGGGAGGGAAGCCTACGAGCAGTACTTC
TRBJ2-1,TRBD2,TRBV29-1,NA,CSVEEGGSSYNEQFF,TGCAGCGTTGAAGAGGGAGGGAGCTCCTACAATGAGCAGTTCTTC
TRBJ2-7,TRBD2,TRBV12-3/TRBV12-4,NA,CASSLDGAGPFLAGTYEQYF,TGTGCCAGCAGTTTGGACGGGGCAGGGCCTTTCCTAGCGGGAACCTACGAGCAGTACTTC
TRBJ2-5,NA,TRBV20-1,many,CSARGGTPKTQTQYF,TGCAGTGCTAGAGGGGGGACTCCAAAGACCCAGACCCAGTACTTC
TRBJ2-5,NA,TRBV29-1,many,CSALGRKETQYF,TGCAGCGCTCTCGGCAGGAAAGAGACCCAGTACTTC
TRBJ2-7,NA,TRBV29-1,many,CSVGGLQGPFEYEQYF,TGCAGCGTTGGCGGATTACAGGGTCCTTTCGAGTACGAGCAGTACTTC
TRBJ2-7,NA,TRBV10-3,many,CAITGNKDNRYF,TGTGCCATCACCGGAAATAAGGATAATAGGTACTTC